This entry lists 22 T cell receptor beta chains sequenced from one sample in a study of T cell repertoires in cytomegalovirus infection. TCRdb fed the reads into MiXCR, producing one record per CDR3 protein. The sample has tens of thousands of distinct CDR3 sequences; roughly 28% are singletons. These TCRs are of unknown antigen specificity. Sequenced material: CD8+ T cells from cultured PBMCs, taken from culture after CMV antigen stimulation. These receptors were taken from a human donor in good health (CMV status not recorded). Some clones in this sample may be carry-over from other donors' samples.

This rearrangement joins TRBV13 to TRBJ2-7; possibly TRBD1 or TRBD2 for D (5 bases each). Germline V lookup: CDR1 PRHDT, CDR2 FYEKMQ (reference sequence). This CDR3 has 14 residues. The V end lost 5 bases, the J end lost 4 bases, and 15 bases lay between the germline ends. The CDR3 sequence is CASSLRDGNYEQYF. DNA for the CDR3: TGTGCCAGCAGCCTCCGGGACGGAAATTACGAGCAGTACTTC.

The chain recombines TRBV4-1 with TRBJ2-7, with D unresolved. The CDR3 is made up of 14 amino acids. Germline V gene data show CDR1 as MGHRA and CDR2 as YSYEKL. The V and J ends lost 2 bases and 5 bases respectively, with 13 bases between them. The CDR3 sequence: CASSQLGILDEQYF. CDR3 nucleotide sequence: TGCGCCAGCAGCCAACTGGGCATCCTGGACGAGCAGTACTTC.

This clonotype was detected many times. V gene TRBV4-1 combines with J gene TRBJ2-7, with 11 positions matching TRBD2. After removal of 0 bases from V and 3 bases from J, the junction contained 4 bases not matched to a gene. Germline V gene lookup returns CDR1 MGHRA and CDR2 YSYEKL. The CDR3 totals 16 residues. The CDR3 sequence is CASSQEETSGVYEQYF. Here the CDR3 DNA reads TGCGCCAGCAGCCAAGAAGAGACTAGCGGGGTCTACGAGCAGTACTTC.

The gene calls are TRBV27 and TRBJ1-2; D is uncertain. CDR1 MNHEY and CDR2 SMNVEV come from the germline V gene (reference sequence). V was pared by 2 bases and J by 4 bases, with 11 bases between. The CDR3 extends over 14 amino acids. CDR3 sequence: CASSLNGQPYGYTF. CDR3 DNA sequence: TGTGCCAGCAGTTTAAATGGGCAGCCCTATGGCTACACCTTC.

This clonotype was counted ten times or more. The gene calls are TRBV7-2 and TRBJ2-3; D unclear. Trimming removed 6 bases at V and 5 bases at J, with 12 bases between. The germline gives CDR1 SGHTA, CDR2 FQGNSA. The CDR3 spans 13 residues. The CDR3 nucleotides read TGTGCCAGCAGTATGACCCTCGGAGATACGCAGTATTTT. This translates into CASSMTLGDTQYF.

The V and J genes are TRBV7-9 and TRBJ1-4; D is uncertain. Per germline, CDR1 SEHNR and CDR2 FQNEAQ (reference sequence). CDR3 length equals 17 residues. The V end was cut by 2 bases, the J end by 0 bases, with 13 bases between. The CDR3 bases are TGTGCCAGCAGCTTATGGCCCACCCTCCCAACTAATGAAAAACTGTTTTTT. It specifies CASSLWPTLPTNEKLFF.

The chain has TRBV12-3 or TRBV12-4 and TRBJ2-3, with TRBD1 identical over 7 bases. Trimming cost V 5 bases and J 1 base; bases outside gene matches: 6. The length of the CDR3 is 15 residues. CDR3 amino acids: CASSLEGARTDTQYF. In DNA, the CDR3 is TGTGCCAGCAGTCTCGAGGGGGCTCGCACAGATACGCAGTATTTT.

This chain links TRBV11-3 with TRBJ2-5, with TRBD1 identical over 9 bases. In germline, CDR1 is SGHNT, CDR2 YENEEA. This CDR3 has 15 residues. The V gene end was trimmed by 5 bases and the J gene end by 2 bases; junction bases not matched to a gene: 6. The CDR3 sequence is CASSPWTGVQETQYF. Here the CDR3 DNA reads TGTGCCAGCAGCCCATGGACAGGGGTGCAAGAGACCCAGTACTTC.

The chain is built from TRBV28 and TRBJ2-3, with 7 positions matching TRBD1. V was clipped by 3 bases and J by 4 bases; unmatched bases: 4. Germline V CDR1 and CDR2: MDHEN, SYDVKM. The CDR3 consists of 14 residues. CDR3: CASSFYRGADTQYF. The CDR3 region has the DNA TGTGCCAGCAGTTTTTACAGGGGCGCAGATACGCAGTATTTT.

This clonotype has more than one count but fewer than ten. The chain employs TRBV4-3 and TRBJ1-6; 7 bases agree with TRBD1. Germline assignment: CDR1 LGHNA and CDR2 YSLEER. Unmatched junction bases numbered 9, after V lost 0 bases and J lost 13 bases. There are 15 residues in the CDR3. CDR3 residues: CASSQDRDSDYPLHF. Here the CDR3 DNA reads TGCGCCAGCAGCCAAGATCGGGACAGCGATTATCCCCTCCACTTT.

The rearrangement uses TRBV24-1 and TRBJ2-7, with TRBD1 matching 8 bases. This CDR3 comprises 15 residues. V gave up 2 bases and J gave up 0 bases; unmatched junction bases: 2. Germline values: CDR1 KGHDR, CDR2 SFDVKD. DNA for the CDR3: TGTGCCACCAGTGATTGGACAGGGAGCTCCTACGAGCAGTACTTC. Amino acids: CATSDWTGSSYEQYF.

The chain has TRBV13 and TRBJ1-1; 7 bases are a match to TRBD1. Germline CDR1 reads PRHDT; CDR2 reads FYEKMQ (reference sequence). This CDR3 has 15 amino acids. V shed 1 base, J shed 5 bases, and the junction held 7 bases outside the gene matches. The CDR3 region has the DNA TGTGCCAGCAGCTTAGATGGGACAGCGGCGACTGAAGCTTTCTTT. Its translation: CASSLDGTAATEAFF.

This clonotype has a handful of counts. This sequence joins TRBV28 and TRBJ2-7; TRBD1 matches 7 bases. Trimming at V came to 2 bases and at J to 3 bases, leaving 4 bases not matched to a gene. CDR1 is MDHEN and CDR2 is SYDVKM in the germline V gene. This CDR3 spans 14 amino acids. This CDR3 reads CASSLRDSFYEQYF. CDR3 coding DNA: TGTGCCAGCAGTTTACGGGACAGTTTCTACGAGCAGTACTTC. The whole variable domain, remainder taken from reference TRBV28 and TRBJ2-7, is DVKVTQSSRYLVKRTGEKVFLECVQDMDHENMFWYRQDPGLGLRLIYFSYDVKMKEKGDIPEGYSVSREKKERFSLILESASTNQTSMYLCASSLRDSFYEQYFGPGTRLTVT.

This clonotype has only a few counts. The rearrangement links TRBV7-4 to TRBJ2-7; 7 positions match TRBD1. This CDR3 region has 13 residues. Germline CDR1 reads SGHVT; CDR2 reads SQSDAQ. J gave up 7 bases and V 5 bases, and 8 bases lay outside the gene matches. CDR3 coding DNA: TGTGCCAGCAGCAGGGGACAGTCCCTGGAGCAGTACTTC. This encodes CASSRGQSLEQYF. Variable domain in full (rest from reference TRBV7-4 and TRBJ2-7): GAGVSQSPRYKVAKRGRDVALRCDSISGHVTLYWYRQTLGQGSEVLTYSQSDAQRDKSGRPSGRFSAERPERSVSTLKIQRTEQGDSAVYLCASSRGQSLEQYFGPGTRLTVT.

V usage is TRBV6-6 and J usage is TRBJ2-7, with 12 bases that match TRBD1. Trimming removed 4 bases from V and 4 bases from J; junction bases left unmatched: 11. The CDR3 runs 17 residues. Germline CDR1 and CDR2: MNHNY and SVGAGI (reference sequence). The CDR3 loop is CASSLHLRDRGPYEQYF. Written as DNA, the CDR3 is TGTGCCAGCAGTTTACACTTACGGGACAGGGGGCCGTACGAGCAGTACTTC.

This chain links TRBV4-3 with TRBJ1-1, with no clear D. This CDR3 has 18 amino acids. Per germline, CDR1 LGHNA and CDR2 YSLEER. Deletions cut 0 bases from V and 2 bases from J, with 19 bases between. CDR3 nucleotide sequence: TGCGCCAGCAGCCAAGACTTGGCAAGGGCCCCGACTAACACTGAAGCTTTCTTT. It yields the protein CASSQDLARAPTNTEAFF.

The chain employs TRBV30 and TRBJ2-2; D may be TRBD2 (6 bases). The CDR3 is 14 amino acids. V was trimmed by 4 bases and J by 4 bases, leaving 13 bases between them. Germline CDR1 is GTSNPN and CDR2 is SVGIG (reference sequence). CDR3: CAWTPGVGTGELFF. CDR3 in DNA: TGTGCCTGGACCCCGGGGGTGGGCACCGGGGAGCTGTTTTTT.

In this sample, this clonotype turned up many times. The chain couples TRBV29-1 to TRBJ2-7; D remains unclear. CDR3 size: 14 residues. The germline V and J ends were trimmed by 4 bases and 0 bases, with 13 bases remaining between them. Germline loops: CDR1 SQVTM, CDR2 ANQGSEA. CDR3 loop: CSVVAGRSSYEQYF. The CDR3 nucleotides are TGCAGCGTTGTCGCCGGGCGGAGCTCCTACGAGCAGTACTTC.

The rearrangement links TRBV4-1 to TRBJ2-7; TRBD2 matches at 7 bases. CDR1 and CDR2 (germline): MGHRA, YSYEKL. The CDR3 covers 18 residues. With V trimmed by 0 bases and J by 6 bases, 17 bases remained unmatched. The CDR3 spells CASSQEGGGSFSFGEQYF. DNA of the CDR3: TGCGCCAGCAGCCAAGAAGGAGGCGGGAGTTTTTCCTTCGGCGAGCAGTACTTC.

Many counts were recorded for this clonotype. The gene calls are TRBV7-2 and TRBJ2-1, with D unclear. The CDR3 is 14 amino acids. Trimming pared 1 base from V and 2 bases from J, leaving 6 bases between. Germline lookup yields CDR1 SGHTA and CDR2 FQGNSA. For the CDR3, the DNA is TGTGCCAGCAGCTTAGAGACGGCCTACAATGAGCAGTTCTTC. Amino acids: CASSLETAYNEQFF.

The CDR3 nucleotides are TGTGCCAGCAGCTGGGGGAGCGGGGGGGCCTACGAGCAGTACTTC. Its protein is CASSWGSGGAYEQYF. The chain combines TRBV27 with TRBJ2-7; 10 bases match TRBD2. The CDR3 runs to 15 residues. Per germline, CDR1 MNHEY and CDR2 SMNVEV (reference sequence). J lost 2 bases, V lost 6 bases, and 7 bases had no gene match.

This clonotype was seen only once. V usage is TRBV27 and J usage is TRBJ2-2; D may match TRBD1 or TRBD2 (6 bases each). The germline V gene has CDR1 MNHEY and CDR2 SMNVEV (reference sequence). This CDR3 is built from 17 residues. The ends were cut back, 1 base at V and 1 base at J, with 13 bases in the middle. The CDR3: CASSLYRGAGNTGELFF. Written as DNA, the CDR3 is TGTGCCAGCAGTTTATATAGGGGGGCCGGGAACACCGGGGAGCTGTTTTTT.